The 18 T cell receptor beta chains below all came from one sample that was sequenced in a study of beta chain features in type 1 diabetes. The study, taken as a whole, reports: Shortening of TCRB CDR3s, moderate but significant, appeared in all four CD4+ subsets of Type 1 diabetes patients.

These receptors' antigens are unknown. The investigators reverse transcribed all of the isolated RNA, so they sequenced expressed TCRB transcripts. TCRdb keeps only in-frame clones here, not all; method: immunoSEQ multiplex PCR. The table lists approximately 260,000 clones, 24% of them singletons. The specimen was naive CD4+ T cells from blood. Receptors were obtained from a woman in her 30s with type 1 diabetes.

This clone was observed a few times. This sequence joins TRBV4-1 and TRBJ2-3; 7 nucleotides align to TRBD2. This CDR3 region has 15 residues. CDR1 is MGHRA and CDR2 is YSYEKL in the germline V gene. Unmatched junction bases numbered 8, after V lost 4 bases and J lost 4 bases. The CDR3 sequence: CASSPGLAESDTQYF. The CDR3 bases are TGCGCCAGCAGCCCTGGCCTAGCGGAGTCAGATACGCAGTATTTT.

The chain employs TRBV7-3 and TRBJ2-3; D ambiguous. Germline-derived CDR1 and CDR2 are SGHTA and FQGTGA. V shed 5 bases and J shed 6 bases, with 21 bases lying between them. The CDR3 has 16 amino acids. DNA for the CDR3: TGTGCCAGCAGCCCCCAGGTGACGGAAGGTTTCGATACGCAGTATTTT. Encoded protein: CASSPQVTEGFDTQYF.

Of note for this clone: The sample contains more than one DNA sequence encoding this CDR3. The chain joins TRBV30 to TRBJ2-7; TRBD2 might be the D (5 bases). The CDR3 contains 12 residues. Germline assignment: CDR1 GTSNPN and CDR2 SVGIG (reference sequence). The V gene lost 0 bases and the J gene lost 4 bases, with 7 bases spanning the gap. The DNA for the CDR3 is TGTGCCTGGAGTGTCTCGGGATACGAGCAGTACTTC. Its translation is CAWSVSGYEQYF. Variable domain in full (rest from reference TRBV30 and TRBJ2-7): SQTIHQWPATLVQPVGSPLSLECTVEGTSNPNLYWYRQAAGRGLQLLFYSVGIGQISSEVPQNLSASRPQDRQFILSSKKLLLSDSGFYLCAWSVSGYEQYFGPGTRLTVT.

The table lists this clone with a few counts. The V gene is TRBV2, the J gene TRBJ2-2, with D unclear. Germline values: CDR1 SNHLY, CDR2 FYNNEI. CDR3 length equals 13 residues. Trimming removed 4 bases at V and 0 bases at J, with 3 bases between. The CDR3 sequence is CASSATNTGELFF. The CDR3 bases are TGTGCCAGCAGTGCCACGAACACCGGGGAGCTGTTTTTT.

This clone appeared once. The J gene is TRBJ2-5, the V gene TRBV9; no firm D call. Germline lookup yields CDR1 SGDLS and CDR2 YYNGEE. The CDR3 covers 14 residues. V lost 3 bases, J lost 2 bases, and 11 bases lay in between. CDR3 residues: CASSAPHSQETQYF. In DNA form, the CDR3 reads TGTGCCAGCAGCGCCCCGCACAGTCAAGAGACCCAGTACTTC.

The gene calls are TRBV23-1 and TRBJ1-2; maybe TRBD1 (6 bases). TRBV23-1 carries the ORF label, with uncertain function. The V end was cut by 3 bases, the J end by 4 bases, with 18 bases between. The length of the CDR3 is 16 residues. The CDR3 sequence is CASSHRLTGTLYGYTF. In DNA form, the CDR3 reads TGCGCCAGCAGTCATCGCTTGACAGGCACACTCTATGGCTACACCTTC.

The V and J genes are TRBV18 and TRBJ1-1; weak D call: TRBD1 (5 bases). This CDR3 comprises 15 residues. Trimming took off 2 bases at V and 1 base at J, with 11 bases between the two ends. Germline CDR1 KGHSH, CDR2 LQKENI. CDR3 DNA sequence: TGTGCCAGCTCACCAAGTCCCCAGGGGAACACTGAAGCTTTCTTT. Translating it yields CASSPSPQGNTEAFF.

The chain joins TRBV7-9 to TRBJ2-1; 10 bases agree with TRBD2. The CDR3 is 15 amino acids. V lost 5 bases to trimming and J lost 4 bases; unmatched junction nucleotides: 5. Germline V gene data show CDR1 as SEHNR and CDR2 as FQNEAQ (reference sequence). CDR3 protein: CASSPWTSGYNEQFF. The CDR3 DNA follows: TGTGCCAGCAGCCCATGGACTAGCGGATACAATGAGCAGTTCTTC. The full variable domain, rest sourced from reference TRBV7-9 and TRBJ2-1, is DTGVSQNPRHKITKRGQNVTFRCDPISEHNRLYWYRQTLGQGPEFLTYFQNEAQLEKSRLLSDRFSAERPKGSFSTLEIQRTEQGDSAMYLCASSPWTSGYNEQFFGPGTRLTVL.

A few counts support this clone. This chain connects TRBV6-1 to TRBJ2-3; D is ambiguous. The ends were cut back, 4 bases at V and 0 bases at J, with 11 bases in the middle. The CDR3 is 15 amino acids. Per the germline V gene, CDR1 is MNHNS and CDR2 is SASEGT. The CDR3 bases are TGTGCCAGCAGTGCCCGCGGAGATAGCACAGATACGCAGTATTTT. This translates into CASSARGDSTDTQYF.

This chain uses TRBV5-1 with TRBJ2-6; unclear D gene. The CDR3 loop spans 15 amino acids. V gave up 0 bases and J gave up 1 base, with 5 bases separating them. Germline V gene data show CDR1 as SGHRS and CDR2 as YFSETQ. CDR3 protein: CASSLVESGANVLTF. As DNA, the CDR3 is TGCGCCAGCAGCTTGGTAGAGTCTGGGGCCAACGTCCTGACTTTC.

This clone was counted only a few times. The V and J genes are TRBV6-5 and TRBJ2-7; the D gene is possibly TRBD1 (5 bases). Trimming left V 2 bases short and J 2 bases short, with 13 bases between. Germline V gives CDR1 MNHEY, CDR2 SVGAGI. The CDR3 has 15 residues. In nucleotides, the CDR3 is TGTGCCAGCAGTTACCTCGGCAGGGCCCCCTACGAGCAGTACTTC. Protein: CASSYLGRAPYEQYF.

The V gene is TRBV7-6, the J gene TRBJ2-5, with D maybe TRBD1 (6 bases). This CDR3 is built from 15 residues. V gave up 5 bases and J gave up 4 bases, with 17 bases separating them. The V gene's germline CDR1 is SGHVS and CDR2 FNYEAQ. The CDR3 protein is CASSPRQVLRETQYF. DNA of the CDR3: TGTGCCAGCAGCCCTCGACAGGTCCTGAGAGAGACCCAGTACTTC.

In this sample, this clone turned up a few times. The V gene is TRBV14, the J gene TRBJ1-2, with D unresolved. Germline-derived CDR1 and CDR2 are SGHDN and FVKESK. There are 14 residues in the CDR3. The V end lost 4 bases, the J end lost 8 bases, and 17 bases lay between the germline ends. The CDR3 sequence is CASSPNLSVGGYTF. In DNA, the CDR3 is TGTGCCAGCAGCCCCAATTTGTCGGTGGGCGGCTACACCTTC. Complete variable domain (other parts from reference TRBV14 and TRBJ1-2): EAGVTQFPSHSVIEKGQTVTLRCDPISGHDNLYWYRRVMGKEIKFLLHFVKESKQDESGMPNNRFLAERTGGTYSTLKVQPAELEDSGVYFCASSPNLSVGGYTFGSGTRLTVV.

This clone turned up a few times. CDR3 sequence: CASSVQGSGANVLTF. CDR3 nucleotide sequence: TGCGCCAGCAGCGTTCAGGGGTCCGGGGCCAACGTCCTGACTTTC. V usage is TRBV5-1 and J usage is TRBJ2-6, with D possibly matching TRBD1 (6 bases). V lost 4 bases, J lost 4 bases, and 12 bases lay in between. Germline loops: CDR1 SGHRS, CDR2 YFSETQ. The CDR3 consists of 15 residues.

CDR3 region: CASSWDITSDYGYTF. CDR3 DNA: TGTGCCAGTAGCTGGGACATCACTTCGGACTATGGCTACACCTTC. This chain links TRBV19 with TRBJ1-2; D possibly corresponds to TRBD1 (6 bases). Germline V gene lookup returns CDR1 LNHDA and CDR2 SQIVND (reference sequence). The CDR3 is 15 residues long. Trimming removed 6 bases at V and 3 bases at J, with 17 bases between.

This clone showed up just a few times. This chain connects TRBV19 to TRBJ2-7; D is perhaps TRBD1 (5 bases). Germline CDR1 and CDR2: LNHDA and SQIVND (reference sequence). This CDR3 region has 13 residues. Trimming removed 7 bases from V and 6 bases from J, with 16 bases in between. The CDR3 here is CASNSQGFTEQYF. The DNA of the CDR3 is TGTGCCAGTAATAGTCAGGGTTTCACCGAGCAGTACTTC.

The genes are TRBV5-1 and TRBJ1-1; D is possibly TRBD1 (5 bases). The CDR3 consists of 14 residues. Germline V CDR1 and CDR2: SGHRS, YFSETQ. Trimming removed 4 bases at V and 1 base at J, with 11 bases between. Written as DNA, the CDR3 is TGCGCCAGCAGCGTTCGACAGTCGAACACTGAAGCTTTCTTT. Amino acid sequence: CASSVRQSNTEAFF.

The V call is TRBV11-1, the J call TRBJ2-2, with D maybe TRBD1 (6 bases). V lost 3 bases, J lost 7 bases, and 12 bases lay in between. The germline V gene encodes CDR1 SGHAT and CDR2 FQDESV (reference sequence). CDR3 length equals 14 residues. The CDR3 nucleotides are TGTGCCAGCAGCTTTACAGGGTTTGACGGGGAGCTGTTTTTT. This encodes CASSFTGFDGELFF.